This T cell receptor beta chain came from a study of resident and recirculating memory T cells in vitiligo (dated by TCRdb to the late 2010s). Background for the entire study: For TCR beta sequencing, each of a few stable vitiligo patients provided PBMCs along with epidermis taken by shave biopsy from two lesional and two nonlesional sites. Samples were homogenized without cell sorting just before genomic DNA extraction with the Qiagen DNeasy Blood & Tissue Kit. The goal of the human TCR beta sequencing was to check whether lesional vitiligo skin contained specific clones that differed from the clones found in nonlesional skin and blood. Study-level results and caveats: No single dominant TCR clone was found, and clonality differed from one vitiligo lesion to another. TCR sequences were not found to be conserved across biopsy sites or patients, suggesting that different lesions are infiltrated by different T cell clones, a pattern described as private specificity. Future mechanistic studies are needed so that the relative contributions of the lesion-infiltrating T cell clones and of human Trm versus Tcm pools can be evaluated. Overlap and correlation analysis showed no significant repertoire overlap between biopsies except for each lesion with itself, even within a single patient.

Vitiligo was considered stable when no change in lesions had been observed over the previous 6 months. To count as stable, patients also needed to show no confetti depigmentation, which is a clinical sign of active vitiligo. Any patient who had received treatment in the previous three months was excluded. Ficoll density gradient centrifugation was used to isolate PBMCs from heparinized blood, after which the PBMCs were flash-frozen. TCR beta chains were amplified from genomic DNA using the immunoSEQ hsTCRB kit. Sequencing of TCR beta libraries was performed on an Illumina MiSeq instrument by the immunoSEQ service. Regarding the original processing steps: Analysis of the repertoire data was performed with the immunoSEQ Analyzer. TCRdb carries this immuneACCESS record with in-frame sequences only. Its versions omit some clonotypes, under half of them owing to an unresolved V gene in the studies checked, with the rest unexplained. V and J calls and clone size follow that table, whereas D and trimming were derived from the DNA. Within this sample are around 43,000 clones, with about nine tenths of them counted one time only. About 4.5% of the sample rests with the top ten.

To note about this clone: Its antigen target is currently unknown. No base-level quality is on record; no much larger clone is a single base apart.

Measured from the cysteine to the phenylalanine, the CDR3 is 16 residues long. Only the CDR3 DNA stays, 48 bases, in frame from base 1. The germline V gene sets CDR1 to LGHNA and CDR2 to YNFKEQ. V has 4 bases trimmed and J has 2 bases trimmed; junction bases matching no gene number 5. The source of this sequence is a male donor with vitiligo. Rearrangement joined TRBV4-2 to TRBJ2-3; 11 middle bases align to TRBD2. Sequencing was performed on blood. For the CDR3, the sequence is CASSLEGLAATDTQYF. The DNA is TGTGCCAGCAGCCTCGAGGGACTAGCGGCCACAGATACGCAGTATTTT.